Below are 25 T cell receptor beta chains sequenced from a single sample in a study of early T cells in non-severe SARS-CoV-2 infection. From the 5' RACE reads, TCRdb called clonotypes with MiXCR, one entry per CDR3 protein. The sample lists around 40,000 distinct CDR3 sequences; over 5% were seen once. The sample was whole blood. The source is an adult who was a healthcare worker with PCR-confirmed SARS-CoV-2 infection or an uninfected control (not recorded which).

The rearrangement uses TRBV7-2 and TRBJ2-5, with 8 bases identical to TRBD2. Looked up from germline, CDR1 is SGHTA and CDR2 is FQGNSA. The CDR3 sequence is 16 residues long. Trimming cost V 5 bases and J 2 bases; bases outside gene matches: 10. The CDR3 sequence is CASSLRRASGQETQYF. The CDR3 DNA reads as TGTGCCAGCAGCCTCCGACGCGCTAGCGGGCAAGAGACCCAGTACTTC.

This rearrangement joins TRBV9 to TRBJ2-7; no clear D gene. Trimming took off 4 bases at V and 0 bases at J, with 14 bases between the two ends. Germline V CDR1 and CDR2: SGDLS, YYNGEE. The CDR3 spans 15 residues. This CDR3 reads CASSFNRPSSYEQYF. For the CDR3, the DNA is TGTGCCAGCAGCTTCAACCGCCCGAGCTCCTACGAGCAGTACTTC.

This clonotype turned up a few times. The chain couples TRBV7-2 to TRBJ2-1; D not resolved. Germline values: CDR1 SGHTA, CDR2 FQGNSA. This CDR3 contains 12 residues. Trimming removed 2 bases at V and 5 bases at J, with 4 bases between. This CDR3 is CASSLTNNEQFF. CDR3 sequence (DNA): TGTGCCAGCAGCTTAACTAACAATGAGCAGTTCTTC.

This clonotype was recorded at least ten times. The gene calls are TRBV4-1 and TRBJ2-1; 11 bases align to TRBD2. Unmatched junction bases numbered 7, after V lost 0 bases and J lost 9 bases. This CDR3 comprises 16 residues. Germline V CDR1 and CDR2: MGHRA, YSYEKL. In nucleotides, the CDR3 is TGCGCCAGCAGCCAAGATTGGGCTAGCGGGAGGAGTGAGCAGTTCTTC. Protein: CASSQDWASGRSEQFF.

The sample holds many counts of this clonotype. The chain joins TRBV5-7 to TRBJ2-1, with a possible D match to TRBD1 (5 bases). TRBV5-7 carries the ORF label, with uncertain function. The CDR3 has 14 residues. The V end lost 4 bases, the J end lost 5 bases, and 13 bases lay between the germline ends. Written as DNA, the CDR3 is TGTGCCAGCAGCCTGTCGAGACAGAACAATGAGCAGTTCTTC. Translated, it gives CASSLSRQNNEQFF.

This clonotype was detected a few times. This rearrangement joins TRBV20-1 to TRBJ2-2; 8 bases match TRBD2. The V and J ends lost 6 bases and 4 bases, in that order; junction bases with no gene match: 19. CDR3 length: 18 amino acids. From germline, CDR1 is DFQATT and CDR2 SNEGSKA (reference sequence). As DNA, the CDR3 is TGCAGTGCCCATCTGGATCCGACTAGCGCTTGGGGCACCGGGGAGCTGTTTTTT. Translated, it gives CSAHLDPTSAWGTGELFF.

The chain couples TRBV6-6 to TRBJ2-3; D is ambiguous. Trimming stripped 6 bases from V and 4 bases from J, with 14 bases between. CDR3 length equals 14 residues. Germline assignment: CDR1 MNHNY and CDR2 SVGAGI (reference sequence). The chain's CDR3 is CASRVGLAADTQYF. The CDR3 nucleotides are TGTGCCAGCAGAGTCGGGCTCGCAGCAGATACGCAGTATTTT.

This clonotype was recorded many times. The rearrangement uses TRBV28 and TRBJ2-7; D remains unclear. The CDR3 covers 11 residues. Per the germline V gene, CDR1 is MDHEN and CDR2 is SYDVKM. V lost 4 bases and J 2 bases, leaving 3 bases between the germline ends. The CDR3 DNA reads TGTGCCAGCAGTTCGCCCTACGAGCAGTACTTC. As protein: CASSSPYEQYF.

V usage is TRBV5-5 and J usage is TRBJ1-2, with 8 bases fitting TRBD1. The CDR3 is made up of 16 amino acids. Germline loops: CDR1 SGHKS, CDR2 YYEKEE (reference sequence). Trimming at V came to 0 bases and at J to 2 bases, leaving 6 bases not matched to a gene. This CDR3 reads CASSLGPGTGNYGYTF. For the CDR3, the DNA is TGTGCCAGCAGCTTGGGACCCGGGACAGGCAACTATGGCTACACCTTC.

The chain links TRBV3-1 to TRBJ2-7; 8 bases align to TRBD1. Germline lookup yields CDR1 LGHDT and CDR2 YNNKEL (reference sequence). Germline trimming cut 4 bases from V and 4 bases from J; bases unmatched to any gene: 9. This CDR3 is 15 amino acids long. The CDR3 bases are TGTGCCAGCAGCCGTGGCCCAGGGGGCATGTACGAGCAGTACTTC. Residues: CASSRGPGGMYEQYF.

The V call is TRBV10-3, the J call TRBJ2-3; the D gene is possibly TRBD2 (6 bases). Germline CDR1 reads ENHRY; CDR2 reads SYGVKD. This CDR3 contains 13 residues. V was clipped by 7 bases and J by 6 bases, with 14 bases between them. The CDR3 region has the DNA TGTGCCATCAATAACGGGAGTCCGGATACGCAGTATTTT. This sequence encodes CAINNGSPDTQYF.

This clonotype was seen at least ten times. The J gene is TRBJ2-1, the V gene TRBV9, with D perhaps TRBD2 (6 bases). V lost 3 bases, J lost 8 bases, and 18 bases lay in between. CDR3 length: 15 residues. Germline V gene sequence: CDR1 SGDLS, CDR2 YYNGEE. CDR3 protein: CASSGERRGDYEQFF. The CDR3 nucleotides read TGTGCCAGCAGCGGCGAGCGGAGAGGGGACTATGAGCAGTTCTTC.

This clonotype was recorded many times. The chain carries TRBV20-1 and TRBJ1-6; 8 nucleotides align to TRBD1. The V gene's germline CDR1 is DFQATT and CDR2 SNEGSKA (reference sequence). V shed 4 bases and J 8 bases; nucleotides not matched to a gene: 7. This CDR3 is 14 amino acids long. CDR3 sequence: CSAKYRGSHSPLHF. The CDR3 coding sequence is TGCAGTGCTAAATACAGGGGGTCCCATTCACCCCTCCACTTT.

This clonotype was found a few times. The gene calls are TRBV12-3 or TRBV12-4 and TRBJ2-2; D remains ambiguous. The V and J ends lost 5 bases and 3 bases respectively, with 19 bases between them. CDR3 length: 17 residues. This CDR3 is CASSPIELAPDTGELFF. CDR3 nucleotides: TGTGCCAGCAGTCCGATCGAGTTGGCACCCGACACCGGGGAGCTGTTTTTT.

This clonotype was found many times. Written as DNA, the CDR3 is TGTGCCAGCAGCATGCGACAGGACTATGGCTACACCTTC. It is translated as CASSMRQDYGYTF. This chain connects TRBV5-4 to TRBJ1-2, with D maybe TRBD1 (6 bases). The CDR3 sequence is 13 residues long. Germline CDR1 and CDR2: SGHNT and YYREEE (reference sequence). V lost 4 bases, J lost 3 bases, and 10 bases lay in between.

Ten or more counts support this clonotype. The rearrangement uses TRBV7-9 and TRBJ2-1; TRBD1 is a possible D gene (7 bases). The CDR3 sequence is 11 residues long. The V and J ends lost 5 bases and 16 bases respectively, with 15 bases between them. CDR1 is SEHNR, CDR2 FQNEAQ, per germline (reference sequence). CDR3 sequence reads: CASSRQGLPFF. The DNA for the CDR3 is TGTGCCAGCAGCCGACAGGGACTTCCTTTCTTC.

This clonotype was seen repeatedly, ten times or more. For the CDR3, the DNA is TGTGCCAGCAGACGACTAGCGGTACAGATCGGGGAGCTGTTTTTT. Its protein product is CASRRLAVQIGELFF. V is TRBV2 and J is TRBJ2-2; 9 bases map to TRBD2. There are 15 residues in the CDR3. V dropped 6 bases and J dropped 7; count of bases not matched to a gene: 9. Germline CDR1 reads SNHLY; CDR2 reads FYNNEI.

The sample holds many counts of this clonotype. The rearrangement uses TRBV25-1 and TRBJ2-3; D is ambiguous. Trimming stripped 8 bases from V and 2 bases from J, with 11 bases between. CDR3 size: 13 residues. Germline CDR1 and CDR2: MGHDK and SYGVNS. In nucleotides, the CDR3 is TGTGCCAGCGCTTGGCCCCTCACAGATACGCAGTATTTT. It encodes CASAWPLTDTQYF. The full variable domain, in which reference TRBV25-1 and TRBJ2-3 provide the parts outside the CDR3, is EADIYQTPRYLVIGTGKKITLECSQTMGHDKMYWYQQDPGMELHLIHYSYGVNSTEKGDLSSESTVSRIRTEHFPLTLESARPSHTSQYLCASAWPLTDTQYFGPGTRLTVL.

V usage is TRBV29-1 and J usage is TRBJ2-3, with TRBD2 matching over 10 bases. The CDR3 contains 14 residues. Trimming took 7 bases from V and 1 from J; bases not matched to a gene: 5. CDR1 SQVTM and CDR2 ANQGSEA come from the germline V gene. The CDR3, as DNA: TGCAGCGGGACCGGGACTAGCGGCACAGATACGCAGTATTTT. Protein: CSGTGTSGTDTQYF.

At least ten counts were recorded for this clonotype. This CDR3 reads CASSLGAGGPVEQFF. The CDR3 bases are TGCGCCAGCAGCTTGGGAGCGGGAGGGCCGGTTGAGCAGTTCTTC. This chain connects TRBV5-1 to TRBJ2-1, with 10 bases aligning to TRBD2. Per germline, CDR1 SGHRS and CDR2 YFSETQ. There are 15 residues in the CDR3. With 0 bases clipped from V and 9 bases from J, the junction kept 6 bases outside the gene matches.

This clonotype was found a few times. DNA of the CDR3: TGTGCCAGCAGACGACTAGCGGGACTCTACGAGCAGTACTTC. Its protein is CASRRLAGLYEQYF. The chain combines TRBV7-8 with TRBJ2-7; 11 bases are shared with TRBD2. This CDR3 has 14 amino acids. Trimming removed 6 bases from V and 3 bases from J; junction bases left unmatched: 4. CDR1 is SGHVS, CDR2 FQNEAQ, per germline.

This chain joins TRBV6-1 and TRBJ2-1; D remains unclear. CDR1 is MNHNS, CDR2 SASEGT, per germline. The CDR3 has 15 amino acids. The V end was cut by 2 bases, the J end by 8 bases, with 16 bases between. CDR3 coding DNA: TGTGCCAGCAGTGAAAGGGCTGCCGCGCAACATGAGCAGTTCTTC. It translates to CASSERAAAQHEQFF.

Comment on this clonotype: Relative to the germline gene, one junction end is altered; a read error may explain this. The chain recombines TRBV5-5 with TRBJ1-1; unclear D gene. CDR3 length: 12 amino acids. The germline gives CDR1 SGHKS, CDR2 YYEKEE (reference sequence). CDR3 protein: CVSSTANTEAFF. The CDR3 nucleotides read TGTGTCAGCTCCACAGCGAACACTGAAGCTTTCTTT.

The table lists this clonotype with many counts. The rearrangement uses TRBV28 and TRBJ2-7, with a tentative D call TRBD2 (6 bases). CDR1 and CDR2 (germline): MDHEN, SYDVKM. The CDR3 loop spans 14 amino acids. V was clipped by 5 bases and J by 3 bases, with 14 bases between them. The CDR3 DNA reads as TGTGCCAGCAGTAATCTGGCTAGCGTCTACGAGCAGTACTTC. This translates into CASSNLASVYEQYF.

This clonotype was recorded a few times. The chain employs TRBV3-1 and TRBJ2-2; D assignment may be TRBD1 or TRBD2 (5 bases each). Per the germline V gene, CDR1 is LGHDT and CDR2 is YNNKEL (reference sequence). Trimming removed 3 bases at V and 5 bases at J, with 10 bases between. The CDR3 is 14 amino acids. CDR3 sequence (DNA): TGTGCCAGCAGCCACGGGACGCCTACCGGGGAGCTGTTTTTT. Encoded protein: CASSHGTPTGELFF.